This record concerns one TCR beta chain sequence. This clone appeared a few times. Its antigen remains undetermined. Nothing much larger sits one base from this clone, and base qualities are not available. Donors were healthy HIV-negative adults with no recently reported acute infections or vaccinations. All donors were Caucasian adults living in Nashville, Tennessee, USA. CD8 memory samples combined magnetically selected CD45RO+ cells with CCR7-negative CD45RA+ effector memory (TemRA) cells. After blood collection by leukapheresis, PBMCs were isolated using Ficoll-Histopaque density gradient centrifugation and then cryopreserved in the vapor phase of liquid nitrogen. Analytical flow cytometry was used to check the purity and quantity of each magnetically sorted T cell population. Genomic DNA was isolated from each sorted fraction and quantified by UV absorbance on a Nanodrop 2000c. The data originate from a study of shared clonotypes between healthy human individuals (dated by TCRdb to 2020 to 2022). Regarding the research as a whole: The cohort comprised a couple of women and a few men aged 18 to 49 years. Between about 0.85 and 9.5 billion PBMCs per donor were obtained by leukapheresis. To increase sequencing depth and limit assay-specific biases, different laboratories used diverse techniques to prepare libraries and sequence TCR repertoires. Per donor, three plates each were used for CD4 naive and CD4 memory, two for CD8 naive, and one for CD8 memory. To estimate repertoire size and how much clonotypes are shared between individuals, the study performed deep sequencing of blood TCR repertoires from roughly five healthy adults. Broader findings and caveats from the paper: Incomplete sequencing was indicated by rarefaction of sorted-subset datasets, despite the large sequencing depth. Naive subsets generally had larger estimated clonotype richness than memory subsets. When a handful of donors were compared, the shared fraction of clonotypes was roughly 4.8% for naive CD4, about 4% for naive CD8, more than 2% for memory CD4, and roughly 0.43% for memory CD8. Based on pairwise subsampling, the degree of clonotype sharing among donors was expected to be affected by sequencing depth. Because the study included only a small number of donors, the genetic and exposure-history diversity represented was limited. Sampling was restricted to blood, and TCR repertoires in tissues likely differ from the TCR repertoires found in blood. Compared with non-shared clonotypes, the clonotypes found in all four sorted-subset donors had higher generation probabilities.

Using the deep immunoSEQ assay, TCR CDR3 regions were amplified from genomic DNA by multiplex PCR. Genomic DNA extracted from each cell subset was distributed evenly over all wells of several immunoSEQ 96-well plates, and each plate served as one replicate. Each replicate PCR for sorted subsets received 150 to 250 ng genomic DNA, equal to about 30,000 T cell genomes. Purified libraries were measured with a Qubit 3.0 fluorometer, size-checked on a Bioanalyzer 2100, and measured again with the KAPA Library Quantification kit. Every immunoSEQ 96-well plate was sequenced on a separate single-read 150-cycle Illumina NextSeq 550 flow cell. Under the source paper's analysis protocol: The immunoSEQ output contained only junctional sequences without quality scores, so filtering could not match that applied to full-length reads. To assign V/J genes and CDR3, sequences were annotated against IMGT germline references using PyIR, a Python wrapper for IgBLAST v1.9. Any read was removed if the V/J assignment was weak (E-value above 1e-6), the CDR3 was missing, or the read contained stop codons, out-of-frame junctions, or ambiguous translated residues. A V3J clonotype was defined by an identical inferred V gene, J gene, and CDR3 amino acid sequence. Percentage overlap between repertoires was calculated by dividing the number of shared unique clonotypes by the size of the smaller repertoire. Three approaches were used to assess repertoire richness: RTK rarefaction, the Chao1 estimator, and Recon v2.1 estimates of unobserved clonotypes. For all TCRbeta clonotypes obtained by the gDNA method from a few donors, generation probabilities were computed with OLGA. TCRdb stores this immuneACCESS table with in-frame sequences only. Part of the clones is absent; in the studies checked, under half of the shortfall reflects unresolved V genes, and no reason is known for the rest. V, J and clone size are taken as reported in that table, and D and trimming were inferred from the DNA itself. This sample lists about 79,000 clones; 60% to 65% were detected once. The ten most abundant clones make up roughly 49% of the sample.

The CDR3 contains 14 residues, cysteine and phenylalanine counted. Kept here is only the CDR3 DNA, which spans 42 bases and is read in frame from base 1. Trimming accounts for 6 bases at V and 1 base at J, while the number of junction bases matched to no gene is 4. For CDR1 and CDR2, the germline V gene lists ENHRY and SYGVKD. Sequencing was done on a sample of memory CD8+ T cells sorted from blood. The cell subset or site label on this specimen signifies: CD45RO+ cells pooled with CCR7-negative TemRA cells. The source is a young man in good health. Recombination connected TRBV10-3 to TRBJ2-3; 7 middle bases align to TRBD1. The CDR3 protein: CAISRTGGTDTQYF. The DNA sequence is given as TGTGCCATCAGCCGGACAGGAGGCACAGATACGCAGTATTTT.